These T cell receptor beta chains were read from a single sample in a study of CD8 T cells in Susac syndrome. TCRdb reprocessed the immunoSEQ multiplex PCR reads with MiXCR, giving one entry per CDR3 protein. The sample has 80,000 to 90,000 distinct CDR3 sequences; roughly 94% are singletons. Sequenced material: CD8+ T cells from PBMCs. Source of these receptors: a human donor with Susac syndrome. Each CDR3 is given with its conserved first and last residue. D genes are given only for firm matches. Only part of the rows carry a size: once, few, many, or a class if the clone is expanded.

V: TRBV3-1
size: once
J: TRBJ2-2
D: NA
DNA: TGTGCCAGCAGCCAAGAGTGGTCGTACCCCGTAACCGGGGAGCTGTTTTTT
CDR3: CASSQEWSYPVTGELFF

V: TRBV3-1
size: NA
J: TRBJ2-5
D: TRBD2
DNA: TGTGCCAGCAGCCTGAGGGTCCTAGCGGGCCCAGAGACCCAGTACTTC
CDR3: CASSLRVLAGPETQYF

V: TRBV27
size: once
J: TRBJ2-7
D: NA
DNA: TGTGCCAGCTCCTACAGGGTTTCCTACGAGCAGTACTTC
CDR3: CASSYRVSYEQYF

V: TRBV7-6
size: NA
J: TRBJ2-5
D: NA
DNA: TGTGCCAGCAGCTTAGGGACACCCGAGACCCAGTACTTC
CDR3: CASSLGTPETQYF

V: TRBV12-3/TRBV12-4
size: NA
J: TRBJ2-1
D: TRBD2
DNA: TGTGCCAGCACCACTAGCGGGAGGCAGGATGAGCAGTTCTTC
CDR3: CASTTSGRQDEQFF

V: TRBV18
size: NA
J: TRBJ2-4
D: NA
DNA: TGTGCCAGCTCACCAACAGGGACCAAAAACATTCAGTACTTC
CDR3: CASSPTGTKNIQYF

V: TRBV19
size: NA
J: TRBJ1-5
D: NA
DNA: TGTGCCGGGGGTACGGGCAATCAGCCCCAGCATTTT
CDR3: CAGGTGNQPQHF

V: TRBV11-2
size: NA
J: TRBJ2-6
D: NA
DNA: TGTGCCAGCAGCTTAGCCGACCCAGACCCCTCTGGGGCCAACGTCCTGACTTTC
CDR3: CASSLADPDPSGANVLTF

V: TRBV6-2/TRBV6-3
size: NA
J: TRBJ2-2
D: NA
DNA: TGTGCCAGCAGTTACCGGACAGTTTCTGGTAATGGGGAGCTGTTTTTT
CDR3: CASSYRTVSGNGELFF

V: TRBV7-6
size: NA
J: TRBJ1-2
D: NA
DNA: TGTGCCAGCAGCCCTGAGGGGGACTACTATGGCTACACCTTC
CDR3: CASSPEGDYYGYTF

V: TRBV12-3/TRBV12-4
size: few
J: TRBJ2-1
D: NA
DNA: TGTGCCAGCAGTCTACAGGGTGAGCAGTTCTTC
CDR3: CASSLQGEQFF

V: TRBV9
size: NA
J: TRBJ1-5
D: NA
DNA: TGTGCCAGCAGCGTAGTGGGGGACATAAGGGATAGCAATCAGCCCCAGCATTTT
CDR3: CASSVVGDIRDSNQPQHF

V: TRBV15
size: NA
J: TRBJ1-5
D: TRBD1
DNA: TGTGCCACCAGCAAGCCTGGAGGACAGGGCAATCAGCCCCAGCATTTT
CDR3: CATSKPGGQGNQPQHF

V: TRBV30
size: NA
J: TRBJ1-2
D: NA
DNA: TGTGCCTGGAGTGGGGACCGTGGCTACACCTTC
CDR3: CAWSGDRGYTF

V: TRBV14
size: NA
J: TRBJ1-1
D: NA
DNA: TGTGCCAGCAGCCGGTGGAACACTGAAGCTTTCTTT
CDR3: CASSRWNTEAFF

V: TRBV28
size: NA
J: TRBJ2-3
D: TRBD1
DNA: TGTGCCAGCAGCCCAAGGACAGGGGGCACAGATACGCAGTATTTT
CDR3: CASSPRTGGTDTQYF

V: TRBV7-2
size: NA
J: TRBJ2-1
D: NA
DNA: TGTGCCACCCCCGGGCCCGTATACAATGAGCAGTTCTTC
CDR3: CATPGPVYNEQFF

V: TRBV14
size: NA
J: TRBJ2-7
D: TRBD2
DNA: TGTGCCAGCAGCGGAAGCGGGAGGGCCTACTACGAGCAGTACTTC
CDR3: CASSGSGRAYYEQYF

V: TRBV7-8
size: NA
J: TRBJ2-3
D: NA
DNA: TGTGCCAGCCTGAGGAGCGGCGCAGATACGCAGTATTTT
CDR3: CASLRSGADTQYF

V: TRBV20-1
size: NA
J: TRBJ1-2
D: NA
DNA: TGCAGTGCTAGGCAGCCAAACCACTATGGCTACACCTTC
CDR3: CSARQPNHYGYTF

V: TRBV5-1
size: NA
J: TRBJ1-1
D: NA
DNA: TGCGCCAGCAGCTTGCGGGGTGATCTCACTGAAGCTTTCTTT
CDR3: CASSLRGDLTEAFF

V: TRBV11-2
size: NA
J: TRBJ2-1
D: TRBD2
DNA: TGTGCCAGCAGCTTAGACTTTGTGGGAGGGCTCTACAATGAGCAGTTCTTC
CDR3: CASSLDFVGGLYNEQFF

V: TRBV4-1
size: NA
J: TRBJ2-2
D: NA
DNA: TGCGCCAGCAGCCAAGAAGTAGGGGAGCTGTTTTTT
CDR3: CASSQEVGELFF

V: TRBV27
size: few
J: TRBJ2-7
D: TRBD1
DNA: TGTGCCAGCAGTTTAGCCGGGACAGGGGCCTACGAGCAGTACTTC
CDR3: CASSLAGTGAYEQYF

V: TRBV24-1
size: NA
J: TRBJ1-2
D: TRBD1
DNA: TGTGCCACCGGGACAGGACCGGGCTATGGCTACACCTTC
CDR3: CATGTGPGYGYTF

V: TRBV5-6
size: NA
J: TRBJ1-4
D: TRBD1
DNA: TGTGCCAGCAGCTTATTAAGGGACAGGGCTTCAACTAATGAAAAACTGTTTTTT
CDR3: CASSLLRDRASTNEKLFF

V: TRBV20-1
size: once
J: TRBJ2-7
D: TRBD1
DNA: TGCAGTGCTAGTGGGGACAGGAGGGGCGAGCAGTACTTC
CDR3: CSASGDRRGEQYF

V: TRBV11-2
size: NA
J: TRBJ1-2
D: NA
DNA: TGTGCCAGCAGCGGGGGAGGGAAAGACTATGGCTACACCTTC
CDR3: CASSGGGKDYGYTF

V: TRBV12-3/TRBV12-4
size: NA
J: TRBJ2-1
D: TRBD2
DNA: TGTGCCAGCAGTTTAGTCGGGCTAGCGGGATTGTACAATGAGCAGTTCTTC
CDR3: CASSLVGLAGLYNEQFF

V: TRBV9
size: NA
J: TRBJ2-1
D: NA
DNA: TGTGCCAGCAGCGTAGCAGGGACAACATACAATGAGCAGTTCTTC
CDR3: CASSVAGTTYNEQFF

V: TRBV6-6
size: NA
J: TRBJ2-5
D: NA
DNA: TGTGCCAGCACGAGTGGGGAGACCCAGTACTTC
CDR3: CASTSGETQYF

V: TRBV7-8
size: NA
J: TRBJ2-1
D: NA
DNA: TGTGCCAGCAGCTTAGCCATTTCGGGGAGGGGACACGGCTCCTACAATGAGCAGTTCTTC
CDR3: CASSLAISGRGHGSYNEQFF

V: TRBV7-7
size: NA
J: TRBJ2-5
D: TRBD2
DNA: TGTGCTAGCAGCTCGTCCCTAGCGGGAGGGCAAGAGACCCAGTACTTC
CDR3: CASSSSLAGGQETQYF

V: TRBV15
size: NA
J: TRBJ2-6
D: NA
DNA: TGTGCCACCGTGGAGAGCTCTGGGGCCAACGTCCTGACTTTC
CDR3: CATVESSGANVLTF

V: TRBV20-1
size: NA
J: TRBJ1-1
D: NA
DNA: TGCAGTGCCCCAATTGAACGGGGAGTCGCTGAAGCTTTCTTT
CDR3: CSAPIERGVAEAFF

V: TRBV3-1
size: once
J: TRBJ2-5
D: NA
DNA: TGTGCCAGCAGCCACCACAGGGAAGACCAAGAGACCCAGTACTTC
CDR3: CASSHHREDQETQYF

V: TRBV6-2/TRBV6-3
size: NA
J: TRBJ2-7
D: NA
DNA: TGTGCCAGCAGTTACACAGGTCCCTACGAGCAGTACTTC
CDR3: CASSYTGPYEQYF

V: TRBV28
size: NA
J: TRBJ2-7
D: NA
DNA: TGTGCCAGCAGTTTAATCACGTCTTACGAGCAGTACTTC
CDR3: CASSLITSYEQYF

V: TRBV11-1
size: few
J: TRBJ2-7
D: NA
DNA: TGTGCCAGCAGCATATTGGACGGGTTTAGACAGCAGTACTTC
CDR3: CASSILDGFRQQYF

V: TRBV4-3
size: NA
J: TRBJ1-1
D: NA
DNA: TGCGCCAGCAGCCAAAATGGGTACAGTGAAGCTTTCTTT
CDR3: CASSQNGYSEAFF

V: TRBV7-2
size: once
J: TRBJ1-1
D: NA
DNA: TGTGCCAGCAGCTTACTCGTAATGAACACTGAAGCTTTCTTT
CDR3: CASSLLVMNTEAFF

V: TRBV30
size: NA
J: TRBJ2-3
D: NA
DNA: TGTGCCTGGAGTGCCTCGGGGAGAGATACGCAGTATTTT
CDR3: CAWSASGRDTQYF

V: TRBV4-2
size: NA
J: TRBJ2-1
D: NA
DNA: TGTGCCAGCAGCCAAGAGGGGGAGCAGTTCTTC
CDR3: CASSQEGEQFF

V: TRBV4-1
size: NA
J: TRBJ2-7
D: NA
DNA: TGCGCCAGCAGCCAAGGTCCGGACAGTTACGAGCAGTACTTC
CDR3: CASSQGPDSYEQYF

V: TRBV7-9
size: NA
J: TRBJ2-5
D: NA
DNA: TGTGCCAGCAGCTTAGTTACGGATTCCGAAACCCAGTACTTC
CDR3: CASSLVTDSETQYF

V: TRBV30
size: NA
J: TRBJ2-5
D: TRBD1
DNA: TGTGCCTGGAGCCTCGGATACGGGACAGGGGAGGGAGAGACCCAGTACTTC
CDR3: CAWSLGYGTGEGETQYF

V: TRBV6-5
size: NA
J: TRBJ2-1
D: NA
DNA: TGTGCCAGCACCAACGTTGGGGAGCAGTTCTTC
CDR3: CASTNVGEQFF

V: TRBV29-1
size: NA
J: TRBJ1-1
D: NA
DNA: TGCCGTTCGTCGGGGGGCCACACTGAAGCTTTCTTT
CDR3: CRSSGGHTEAFF

V: TRBV4-2
size: NA
J: TRBJ2-2
D: NA
DNA: TGTGCCAGCAGCCAAGAATGGACGAACACCGGGGAGCTGTTTTTT
CDR3: CASSQEWTNTGELFF

V: TRBV2
size: NA
J: TRBJ2-5
D: TRBD2
DNA: TGTGCCAGCAGTGAGAGGGAACTAGCGGGTCCCGGGGCCCAGTACTTC
CDR3: CASSERELAGPGAQYF

V: TRBV29-1
size: NA
J: TRBJ2-2
D: TRBD2
DNA: TGCAGCGCATTAGGGACTAGCGGATACACCGGGGAGCTGTTTTTT
CDR3: CSALGTSGYTGELFF